This T cell receptor beta chain was sequenced during a study of cytomegalovirus exposure and HLA in healthy donors. Overall study findings and caveats: Information on immune exposure was restricted to one variable (CMV serostatus). V- and J-gene trimming of TCR beta was linked (in a later analysis) to a missense DCLRE1C variant. Several top significant clusters appeared, in a later analysis, to be linked to common viral pathogens.

This clone was seen once. The antigen is unknown. V lost 3 bases, J lost 7 bases, and 9 bases lay in between. CDR1 is MGHRA, CDR2 YSYEKL, per germline. The CDR3 extends over 12 amino acids. Primers for the PCR totalled 60 Vbeta and 13 Jbeta. Sequencing used immunoSEQ multiplex PCR; TCRdb keeps in-frame clones, though not all of them. The table lists about 150,000 clones, 65% to 85% of them singletons, with 1.5% to 1.7% in the top ten. The material sequenced was PBMCs. This sequence joins TRBV4-1 and TRBJ1-2; D unclear. This receptor was obtained from a woman aged 18-30 years in good health and CMV-seronegative. The CDR3 DNA reads TGCGCCAGCAGCCAGAGGGAGGGTGGCTACACCTTC. Its translation: CASSQREGGYTF.